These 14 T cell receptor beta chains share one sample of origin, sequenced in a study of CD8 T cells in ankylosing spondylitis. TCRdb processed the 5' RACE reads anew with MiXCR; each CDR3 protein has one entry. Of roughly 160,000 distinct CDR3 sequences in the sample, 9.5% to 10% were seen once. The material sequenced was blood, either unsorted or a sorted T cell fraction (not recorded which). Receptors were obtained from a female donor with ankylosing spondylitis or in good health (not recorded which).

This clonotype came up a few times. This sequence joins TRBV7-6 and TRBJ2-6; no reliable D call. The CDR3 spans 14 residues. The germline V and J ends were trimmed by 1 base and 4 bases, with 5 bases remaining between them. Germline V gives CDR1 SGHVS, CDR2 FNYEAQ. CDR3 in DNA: TGTGCCAGCAGCTTAGTCCCCGGGGCCAACGTCCTGACTTTC. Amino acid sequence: CASSLVPGANVLTF. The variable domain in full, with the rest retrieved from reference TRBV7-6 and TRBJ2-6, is GAGVSQSPRYKVTKRGQDVALRCDPISGHVSLYWYRQALGQGPEFLTYFNYEAQQDKSGLPNDRFSAERPEGSISTLTIQRTEQRDSAMYRCASSLVPGANVLTFGAGSRLTVL.

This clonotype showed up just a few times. The CDR3 DNA follows: TGCAGTGCCGTCAGGGGTAGCGAGCAGTACTTC. This sequence encodes CSAVRGSEQYF. The chain carries TRBV20-1 and TRBJ2-7, with a possible D match to TRBD1 (6 bases). CDR3 length: 11 amino acids. Germline V lookup: CDR1 DFQATT, CDR2 SNEGSKA (reference sequence). The germline V and J ends were trimmed by 6 bases and 6 bases, with 12 bases remaining between them.

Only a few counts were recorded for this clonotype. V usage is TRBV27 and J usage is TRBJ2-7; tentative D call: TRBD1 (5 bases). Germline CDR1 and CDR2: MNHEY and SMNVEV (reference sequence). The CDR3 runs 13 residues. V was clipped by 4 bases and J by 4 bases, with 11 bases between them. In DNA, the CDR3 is TGTGCCAGCAGTTGGGGCAAAAGTTACGAGCAGTACTTC. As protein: CASSWGKSYEQYF.

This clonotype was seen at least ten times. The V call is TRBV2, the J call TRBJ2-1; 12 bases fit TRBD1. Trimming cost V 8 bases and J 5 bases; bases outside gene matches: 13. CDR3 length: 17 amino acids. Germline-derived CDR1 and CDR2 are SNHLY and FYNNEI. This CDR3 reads CASLGWDRGQVHNEQFF. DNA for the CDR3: TGTGCCAGCCTCGGCTGGGACAGGGGGCAAGTCCACAATGAGCAGTTCTTC. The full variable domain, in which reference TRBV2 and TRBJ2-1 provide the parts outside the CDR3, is EPEVTQTPSHQVTQMGQEVILRCVPISNHLYFYWYRQILGQKVEFLVSFYNNEISEKSEIFDDQFSVERPDGSNFTLKIRSTKLEDSAMYFCASLGWDRGQVHNEQFFGPGTRLTVL.

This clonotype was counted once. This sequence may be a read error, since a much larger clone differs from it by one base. The CDR3 sequence: CTSTQGRLNEQFF. The DNA of the CDR3 is TGTACCAGCACCCAGGGACGTCTAAATGAGCAGTTCTTC. The chain recombines TRBV13 with TRBJ2-1; the D gene could be TRBD1 or TRBD2 (5 bases each). CDR3 length: 13 amino acids. Germline V gives CDR1 PRHDT, CDR2 FYEKMQ (reference sequence). The variable domain in full, with the rest retrieved from reference TRBV13 and TRBJ2-1, is AAGVIQSPRHLIKEKRETATLKCYPIPRHDTVYWYQQGPGQDPQFLISFYEKMQSDKGSIPDRFSAQQFSDYHSELNMSSLELGDSALYFCTSTQGRLNEQFFGPGTRLTVL.

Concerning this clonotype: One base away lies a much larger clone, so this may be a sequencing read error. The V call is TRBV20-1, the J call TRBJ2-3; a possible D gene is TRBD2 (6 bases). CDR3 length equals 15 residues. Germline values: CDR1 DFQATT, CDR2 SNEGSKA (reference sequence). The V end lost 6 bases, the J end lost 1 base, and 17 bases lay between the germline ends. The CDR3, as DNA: TGCAGTGCCCGGGCCGGGGGACTGGGCACAGATACGCAGTATTTT. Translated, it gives CSARAGGLGTDTQYF.

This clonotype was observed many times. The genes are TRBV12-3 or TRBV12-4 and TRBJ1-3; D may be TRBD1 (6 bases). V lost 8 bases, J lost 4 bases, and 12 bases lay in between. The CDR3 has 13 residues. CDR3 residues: CASGPGVGNTIYF. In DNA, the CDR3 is TGTGCCAGCGGGCCAGGGGTAGGAAACACCATATATTTT.

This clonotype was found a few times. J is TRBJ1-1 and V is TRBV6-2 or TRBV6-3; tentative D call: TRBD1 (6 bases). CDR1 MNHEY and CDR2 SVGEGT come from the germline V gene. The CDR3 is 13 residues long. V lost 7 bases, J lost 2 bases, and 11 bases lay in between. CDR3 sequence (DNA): TGTGCCAGCAAACACAGGGAAAACACTGAAGCTTTCTTT. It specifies CASKHRENTEAFF.

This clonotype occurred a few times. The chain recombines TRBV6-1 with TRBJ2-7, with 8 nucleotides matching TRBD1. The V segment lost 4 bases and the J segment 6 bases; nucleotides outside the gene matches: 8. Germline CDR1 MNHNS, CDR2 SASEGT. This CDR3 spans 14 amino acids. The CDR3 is CASSGGNRGSEQYF. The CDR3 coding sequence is TGTGCCAGCAGTGGAGGGAACAGGGGGTCCGAGCAGTACTTC.

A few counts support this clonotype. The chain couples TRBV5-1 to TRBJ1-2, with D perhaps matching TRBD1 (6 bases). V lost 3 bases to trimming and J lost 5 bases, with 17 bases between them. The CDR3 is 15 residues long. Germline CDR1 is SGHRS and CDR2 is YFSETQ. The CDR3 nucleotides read TGCGCCAGCAGCTCCTCTCCCCTGGACAGATATGGCTACACCTTC. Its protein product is CASSSSPLDRYGYTF. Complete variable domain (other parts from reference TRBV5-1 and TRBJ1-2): KAGVTQTPRYLIKTRGQQVTLSCSPISGHRSVSWYQQTPGQGLQFLFEYFSETQRNKGNFPGRFSGRQFSNSRSEMNVSTLELGDSALYLCASSSSPLDRYGYTFGSGTRLTVV.

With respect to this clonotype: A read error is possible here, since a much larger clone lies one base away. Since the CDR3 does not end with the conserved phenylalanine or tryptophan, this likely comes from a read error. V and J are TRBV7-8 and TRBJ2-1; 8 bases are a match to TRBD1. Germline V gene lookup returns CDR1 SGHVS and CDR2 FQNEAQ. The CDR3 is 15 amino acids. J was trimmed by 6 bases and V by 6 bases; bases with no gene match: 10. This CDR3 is CASSQPGQAANEQFS. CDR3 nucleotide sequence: TGTGCCAGCAGTCAACCGGGACAGGCGGCCAATGAGCAGTTCTCC.

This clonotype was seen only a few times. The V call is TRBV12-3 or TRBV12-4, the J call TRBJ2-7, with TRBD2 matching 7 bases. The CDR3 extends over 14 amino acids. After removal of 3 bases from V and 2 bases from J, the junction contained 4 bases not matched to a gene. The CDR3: CASSFQGGAYEQYF. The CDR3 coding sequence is TGTGCCAGCAGTTTTCAGGGAGGGGCCTACGAGCAGTACTTC.

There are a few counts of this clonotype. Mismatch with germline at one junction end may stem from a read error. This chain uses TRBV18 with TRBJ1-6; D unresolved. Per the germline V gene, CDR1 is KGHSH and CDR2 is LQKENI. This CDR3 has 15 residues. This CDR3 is CASSPEEGYSSPLHF. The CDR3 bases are TGTGCCAGCTCACCCGAAGAAGGATATAGTTCACCCCTCCACTTT.

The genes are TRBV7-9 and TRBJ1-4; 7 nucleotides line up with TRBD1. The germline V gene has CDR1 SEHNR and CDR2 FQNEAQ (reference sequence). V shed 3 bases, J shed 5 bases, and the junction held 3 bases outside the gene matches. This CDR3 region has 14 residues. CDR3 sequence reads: CASSFGTANEKLFF. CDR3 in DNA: TGTGCCAGCAGCTTCGGGACAGCCAATGAAAAACTGTTTTTT.